The 16 T cell receptor beta chains below all came from one sample that was sequenced in a study of beta chain features in type 1 diabetes. All of the isolated RNA was reverse transcribed, so expressed TCRB transcripts were sequenced. TCRdb's copy holds only in-frame clones and misses some; the assay was immunoSEQ multiplex PCR. The profile covers approximately 340,000 clones, with about 14% appearing a single time and about 0.018% taken by the ten largest. Input material: naive CD4+ T cells from blood. These receptors all come from a woman aged 18-35 years in good health.

The chain uses TRBV21-1 and TRBJ2-1; TRBD1 is the table's D call and was not checked against the DNA. TRBV21-1 is a pseudogene locus. The CDR3 has 14 amino acids. The CDR3 loop reads CASSKVTGNNEQFF. The CDR3 nucleotides are TGTGCCAGCAGCAAAGTCACAGGGAACAATGAGCAGTTCTTC.

This clone has a handful of counts. The chain employs TRBV4-2 and TRBJ2-5; the match to TRBD2 covers 8 bases. CDR1 is LGHNA, CDR2 YNFKEQ, per germline. V trimming: 4 bases; J trimming: 0 bases; junction bases outside the gene matches: 10. The length of the CDR3 is 17 residues. CDR3 in DNA: TGTGCCAGCAGCCCCCTGATTGGCGGGAGGTACCAAGAGACCCAGTACTTC. It translates to CASSPLIGGRYQETQYF.

The V call is TRBV5-1, the J call TRBJ2-1; D is ambiguous. The CDR3 has 15 amino acids. V lost 0 bases to trimming and J lost 6 bases, with 13 bases between them. CDR1 and CDR2 from the germline V gene are SGHRS and YFSETQ. The CDR3 nucleotides are TGCGCCAGCAGCTTGGGGAGCTCTTTCGGCAATGAGCAGTTCTTC. This codes for CASSLGSSFGNEQFF.

This clone appeared a few times. The chain carries TRBV28 and TRBJ2-7, with TRBD1 identical over 9 bases. The CDR3 has 13 residues. V was pared by 6 bases and J by 4 bases, with 4 bases of the junction left unmatched. Germline V gene lookup returns CDR1 MDHEN and CDR2 SYDVKM. The CDR3 reads CASRLQGAYEQYF. In DNA, the CDR3 is TGTGCCAGCAGACTACAGGGGGCATACGAGCAGTACTTC.

This clone was seen a few times. CDR3 sequence reads: CASSTNRAYEQYF. The CDR3 DNA follows: TGTGCCAGCAGCACCAACAGAGCCTACGAGCAGTACTTC. The V gene is TRBV7-9, the J gene TRBJ2-7; D unresolved. Trimming stripped 5 bases from V and 2 bases from J, with 10 bases between. Germline CDR1 reads SEHNR; CDR2 reads FQNEAQ (reference sequence). The CDR3 has 13 residues.

V is TRBV5-1 and J is TRBJ2-3, with TRBD2 matching 8 bases. Germline values: CDR1 SGHRS, CDR2 YFSETQ. The CDR3 runs 14 residues. J gave up 4 bases and V 2 bases, and 3 bases lay outside the gene matches. The CDR3 protein is CASSFREGSDTQYF. The CDR3, as DNA: TGCGCCAGCAGCTTCCGGGAGGGGTCAGATACGCAGTATTTT. The full variable domain, completed using reference TRBV5-1 and TRBJ2-3, is KAGVTQTPRYLIKTRGQQVTLSCSPISGHRSVSWYQQTPGQGLQFLFEYFSETQRNKGNFPGRFSGRQFSNSRSEMNVSTLELGDSALYLCASSFREGSDTQYFGPGTRLTVL.

In its sample, this clone was seen a few times. J is TRBJ2-7 and V is TRBV18, with D possibly TRBD2 on 5 matching bases. The CDR3 sequence is 12 residues long. Germline V gene sequence: CDR1 KGHSH, CDR2 LQKENI. Deletions cut 2 bases from V and 5 bases from J, with 7 bases between. CDR3 in DNA: TGTGCCAGCTCACCAATGGAGGACGAGCAGTACTTC. Residues: CASSPMEDEQYF.

This clone has a handful of counts. V gene TRBV10-3 combines with J gene TRBJ2-5; TRBD1 aligns across 8 bases. The CDR3 loop spans 14 amino acids. Looked up from germline, CDR1 is ENHRY and CDR2 is SYGVKD. The V gene end was trimmed by 6 bases and the J gene end by 4 bases; junction bases not matched to a gene: 7. CDR3 amino acids: CAIRVQGVGETQYF. CDR3 nucleotide sequence: TGTGCCATCAGGGTACAGGGGGTCGGAGAGACCCAGTACTTC.

This clone was found a few times. This chain uses TRBV5-4 with TRBJ1-2, with 8 bases fitting TRBD1. The CDR3 spans 13 residues. The ends lost 3 bases at V and 6 bases at J; junction bases unmatched: 4. Germline CDR1 reads SGHNT; CDR2 reads YYREEE (reference sequence). CDR3 loop: CASSSDRVNGYTF. The CDR3 DNA reads as TGTGCCAGCAGCTCGGACAGGGTCAATGGCTACACCTTC.

This clone showed up just a few times. The chain is built from TRBV2 and TRBJ2-7; D uncertain. CDR1 is SNHLY and CDR2 is FYNNEI in the germline V gene. The CDR3 is 14 amino acids. V lost 7 bases and J lost 0, with 13 bases in between. The CDR3 DNA is TGTGCCAGCAACCAGGAACTCAGCTCCTACGAGCAGTACTTC. Residues: CASNQELSSYEQYF.

This rearrangement joins TRBV2 to TRBJ2-1; TRBD2 aligns across 8 bases. Germline values: CDR1 SNHLY, CDR2 FYNNEI. This CDR3 has 15 amino acids. V dropped 1 base and J dropped 6; count of bases not matched to a gene: 5. The CDR3: CASSEENGRANEQFF. The CDR3 DNA is TGTGCCAGCAGTGAAGAGAACGGGAGGGCCAATGAGCAGTTCTTC.

The gene calls are TRBV6-5 and TRBJ2-7, with D tentatively TRBD2 (5 bases). CDR3 length: 16 amino acids. Trimming pared 0 bases from V and 1 base from J, leaving 13 bases between. In germline, CDR1 is MNHEY, CDR2 SVGAGI. The CDR3 sequence: CASSYSRTGHSYEQYF. CDR3 sequence (DNA): TGTGCCAGCAGTTACTCTCGGACTGGCCATTCCTACGAGCAGTACTTC.

This clone turned up a few times. The chain carries TRBV7-2 and TRBJ2-2; D not resolved. Germline CDR1 reads SGHTA; CDR2 reads FQGNSA. The CDR3 is 15 residues long. Trimming pared 1 base from V and 0 bases from J, leaving 6 bases between. CDR3 nucleotides: TGTGCCAGCAGCTTAGGGAGAGCGAACACCGGGGAGCTGTTTTTT. Translation: CASSLGRANTGELFF. The full variable domain, in which reference TRBV7-2 and TRBJ2-2 provide the parts outside the CDR3, is GAGVSQSPSNKVTEKGKDVELRCDPISGHTALYWYRQSLGQGLEFLIYFQGNSAPDKSGLPSDRFSAERTGGSVSTLTIQRTQQEDSAVYLCASSLGRANTGELFFGEGSRLTVL.

This clone was counted only a few times. This chain connects TRBV10-3 to TRBJ2-3; 11 bases map to TRBD2. Germline V CDR1 and CDR2: ENHRY, SYGVKD. The trim removed 3 bases at V and 4 bases at J, leaving 3 bases unmatched. This CDR3 is built from 15 residues. CDR3 sequence reads: CAISDSGRVADTQYF. DNA of the CDR3: TGTGCCATCAGTGATAGCGGGAGGGTGGCAGATACGCAGTATTTT.

This clone was seen a handful of times. This chain links TRBV23-1 with TRBJ1-5, with 7 nucleotides matching TRBD1. TRBV23-1 is designated an ORF whose function remains uncertain. This CDR3 region has 12 residues. Trimming took 9 bases from V and 5 from J; bases not matched to a gene: 4. The CDR3 is CARGQADQPQHF. CDR3 DNA sequence: TGCGCCAGAGGACAGGCGGATCAGCCCCAGCATTTT.

The CDR3 spells CASSAVIADTQYF. The CDR3 DNA reads as TGTGCCAGCAGCGCAGTAATCGCAGATACGCAGTATTTT. This chain links TRBV9 with TRBJ2-3; D unresolved. Germline lookup yields CDR1 SGDLS and CDR2 YYNGEE. V dropped 3 bases and J dropped 4 bases, with 9 bases sitting between them. This CDR3 has 13 amino acids. The entire variable domain, with the rest obtained from reference TRBV9 and TRBJ2-3, is as follows: DSGVTQTPKHLITATGQRVTLRCSPRSGDLSVYWYQQSLDQGLQFLIQYYNGEERAKGNILERFSAQQFPDLHSELNLSSLELGDSALYFCASSAVIADTQYFGPGTRLTVL.